The clone carrying this T cell receptor (beta chain) was picked up many times. This CDR3 has 15 residues. The V gene's germline CDR1 is MNHEY and CDR2 SMNVEV (reference sequence). Trimming took 1 base from V and 1 from J, leaving 8 bases between them. The data were taken from a study of T-cell reconstitution after alpha-beta-depleted transplantation in children. Construction of the TCRbeta library involved unique molecular identifiers. TCRdb redid the calling of the PCR reads with MiXCR, one entry per CDR3 protein. Of a few hundred thousand distinct CDR3 sequences in the sample, around 13% were seen once.

This TCR derives from a human donor who donated a stem cell graft to a child with combined immunodeficiency. Source: PBMCs from the stem cell graft donor, taken from the stem cell graft. The chain is built from TRBV27 and TRBJ1-5; D call uncertain. The CDR3 loop is CASSLLGGSNQPQHF. In DNA, the CDR3 is TGTGCCAGCAGTTTATTGGGCGGCAGCAATCAGCCCCAGCATTTT.